The clone carrying this TCR beta chain has a count of ten or more. Its antigen is unknown. The data originate from a study of human T cells and chemical hapten exposure. General study points: Unchanged with DPC sensitization were TCRs above 1 in 1000 frequency. In comparison with controls, expanded TCRs gave rise to a significantly larger number of large CDR3 similarity clusters.

Library preparation tagged each individual cDNA molecule with a unique molecular identifier. One entry per CDR3 protein, called by TCRdb with MiXCR from the RACE reads. The table shows about 100,000 distinct CDR3 sequences, with over 10% occurring only once. Trimming shortened V by 2 bases and J by 5 bases, and 13 bases separated the two germline ends. In germline, CDR1 is WNHNN, CDR2 SYGVQD (reference sequence). The CDR3 runs 14 residues. Specified time point: patch test 2, 6 weeks after DPC sensitization. The treatment is: therapeutic diphenylcyclopropenone sensitization with weekly scalp DPC. Before extraction, the whole blood was not fractionated, and total RNA was taken from it.

Here the sequenced sample was whole blood, taken in connection with sensitization to the hapten diphenylcyclopropenone (DPC). The chain uses TRBV10-1 and TRBJ2-7; D is tentatively TRBD1 or TRBD2 (5 bases each). This TCR was sampled from a woman between 40 and 50 years old with alopecia areata. Some clones in this sample may be carry-over from other donors' samples. This CDR3 is CASSEDRLTNEQYF. In nucleotides, the CDR3 is TGCGCCAGCAGTGAGGACAGACTAACAAACGAGCAGTACTTC.